Listed below are T cell receptor beta chains from one sample, sequenced in a study of cytotoxic CD8 clonotypes in ibrutinib-treated CLL. This table comes from immunoSEQ multiplex PCR, and its TCRdb copy is limited to in-frame clones, with some not included. The sample lists about 22,000 clones, around 73% occurring once. The sequenced sample was PBMCs, obtained before ibrutinib treatment. These receptors came from a human donor with chronic lymphocytic leukemia. Both conserved end residues are part of each CDR3. A D gene is named only where the DNA matches it firmly. Clone size is not always given. Where it is, it says once, few, many or a class for expanded clones.

>TRBJ2-7|TRBV11-2|.|.
CASSSVAVNSYEQYF
TGTGCCAGCAGCTCCGTAGCGGTAAACTCCTACGAGCAGTACTTC
>TRBJ2-2|TRBV9|TRBD2|.
CASSDPSGRAPGELFF
TGTGCCAGCAGCGATCCTAGCGGGAGAGCGCCCGGGGAGCTGTTTTTT
>TRBJ2-5|TRBV5-4|TRBD2|.
CASSLRTGGGETQYF
TGTGCCAGCAGCTTGAGGACGGGAGGAGGAGAGACCCAGTACTTC
>TRBJ2-1|TRBV19|TRBD2|.
CASSIMGLAYSYNEQFF
TGTGCCAGTAGTATCATGGGACTAGCGTACTCCTACAATGAGCAGTTCTTC
>TRBJ2-2|TRBV27|.|.
CASRVESGTGELFF
TGTGCCAGCAGGGTGGAATCAGGGACCGGGGAGCTGTTTTTT
>TRBJ2-2|TRBV30|.|.
CAWSIVGLQTGELFF
TGTGCCTGGAGCATTGTAGGACTCCAAACCGGGGAGCTGTTTTTT
>TRBJ1-1|TRBV30|TRBD1|.
CAWNNRGPNTEAFF
TGTGCCTGGAACAACAGGGGGCCGAACACTGAAGCTTTCTTT
>TRBJ2-7|TRBV5-5|.|.
CASSARGSYEQYF
TGTGCCAGCAGCGCCAGGGGATCCTACGAGCAGTACTTC
>TRBJ1-1|TRBV5-1|.|.
CASSLDRPSGTEAFF
TGCGCCAGCAGCTTGGACAGACCTTCCGGCACTGAAGCTTTCTTT
>TRBJ1-2|TRBV19|.|.
CASAPGVGYGYTF
TGTGCCAGTGCCCCGGGGGTGGGATATGGCTACACCTTC
>TRBJ2-7|TRBV9|TRBD2|.
CASSVGGGRFEQYF
TGTGCCAGCAGCGTAGGCGGGGGGAGGTTCGAGCAGTACTTC
>TRBJ1-2|TRBV7-8|.|.
CASSLATDLNYGYTF
TGTGCCAGCAGCTTAGCGACAGACCTCAACTATGGCTACACCTTC
>TRBJ1-1|TRBV7-8|.|once
CASSWTENTEAFF
TGTGCCAGCAGCTGGACCGAGAACACTGAAGCTTTCTTT
>TRBJ1-2|TRBV28|.|.
CASSPGFLGPNYGYTF
TGTGCCAGCAGTCCCGGATTCTTGGGACCCAACTATGGCTACACCTTC
>TRBJ1-1|TRBV7-2|.|.
CASSREGLNTEAFF
TGTGCCAGCAGCCGGGAGGGGCTGAACACTGAAGCTTTCTTT
>TRBJ2-3|TRBV6-1|.|.
CASSELRTDTQYF
TGTGCCAGCAGTGAATTAAGGACAGATACGCAGTATTTT
>TRBJ2-3|TRBV15|TRBD2|.
CATSRGGTSGVSTDTQYF
TGTGCCACCAGCAGAGGGGGGACTAGCGGGGTTAGCACAGATACGCAGTATTTT
>TRBJ1-4|TRBV5-6|.|once
CASSLMLHDEKLFF
TGTGCCAGCAGCTTGATGCTCCACGATGAAAAACTGTTTTTT
>TRBJ2-1|TRBV6-4|.|.
CASSEGLFNEQFF
TGTGCCAGCAGTGAGGGACTTTTTAATGAGCAGTTCTTC
>TRBJ2-3|TRBV12-5|TRBD2|.
CASGSPLLAGAPDTQYF
TGTGCTAGTGGTTCCCCACTCTTAGCGGGAGCGCCAGATACGCAGTATTTT
>TRBJ1-2|TRBV30|.|once
CAWSVQVLYTF
TGTGCCTGGAGTGTACAGGTTCTCTACACCTTC
>TRBJ1-4|TRBV4-1|TRBD1|.
CASSQLRDRGFEKLFF
TGCGCCAGCAGCCAGCTCCGGGACAGGGGCTTTGAAAAACTGTTTTTT
>TRBJ2-6|TRBV28|TRBD1|few
CASSLWGQGSGANVLTF
TGTGCCAGCAGTTTATGGGGACAGGGCTCTGGGGCCAACGTCCTGACTTTC
>TRBJ2-5|TRBV2|TRBD2|.
CASTRLAKETQYF
TGTGCCAGCACTAGACTAGCGAAAGAGACCCAGTACTTC
>TRBJ2-7|TRBV7-2|TRBD2|.
CASSIGGTTGYEQYF
TGTGCCAGTTCGATCGGGGGGACCACAGGATACGAGCAGTACTTC
>TRBJ2-1|TRBV9|.|once
CASSVGTIIYNEQFF
TGTGCCAGCAGCGTAGGGACTATCATCTACAATGAGCAGTTCTTC
>TRBJ1-5|TRBV7-2|TRBD1|.
CASSEGTGFQPQHF
TGTGCCAGCAGCGAAGGGACAGGGTTTCAGCCCCAGCATTTT
>TRBJ2-1|TRBV2|TRBD2|.
CASRDPGLAGSLEQFF
TGTGCCAGCAGGGATCCGGGACTAGCGGGATCTTTGGAGCAGTTCTTC
>TRBJ1-3|TRBV6-7|.|once
CASRPPDVWGHSGNTIYF
TGTGCCAGCAGACCCCCCGACGTCTGGGGCCACTCTGGAAACACCATATATTTT
>TRBJ2-7|TRBV7-8|.|.
CASSFLQGHEQYF
TGTGCCAGCAGCTTCCTACAGGGCCACGAGCAGTACTTC
>TRBJ2-1|TRBV27|.|.
CARLPGARNEQFF
TGTGCCAGATTGCCAGGGGCCCGGAATGAGCAGTTCTTC
>TRBJ2-7|TRBV7-9|.|.
CASSLQVAGGYEQYF
TGTGCCAGCAGCTTACAGGTGGCGGGTGGCTACGAGCAGTACTTC
>TRBJ1-4|TRBV5-1|.|.
CASRDATNEKLFF
TGCGCCAGCAGGGACGCAACTAATGAAAAACTGTTTTTT
>TRBJ2-1|TRBV7-2|.|.
CASSLVDGLLGGEQFF
TGTGCCAGCAGCTTAGTAGATGGCCTACTCGGCGGTGAGCAGTTCTTC
>TRBJ2-6|TRBV9|.|few
CASSVSGQAGANVLTF
TGTGCCAGCAGCGTATCTGGCCAGGCTGGGGCCAACGTCCTGACTTTC
>TRBJ2-7|TRBV28|TRBD1|.
CASAQGARNEQYF
TGTGCCAGCGCTCAGGGGGCTAGGAACGAGCAGTACTTC
>TRBJ2-5|TRBV19|TRBD2|.
CASSMGAGGQETQYF
TGTGCCAGTAGTATGGGGGCGGGAGGGCAAGAGACCCAGTACTTC
>TRBJ2-1|TRBV5-1|.|once
CASRRSGTASYNEQFF
TGCGCCAGCAGAAGGAGCGGAACTGCCTCCTACAATGAGCAGTTCTTC
>TRBJ2-1|TRBV18|.|.
CASSPTLGYNEQFF
TGTGCCAGCTCACCAACTTTGGGCTACAATGAGCAGTTCTTC
>TRBJ1-3|TRBV6-6|TRBD1|.
CASTPPGGWDTIYF
TGTGCCAGCACCCCGCCAGGGGGTTGGGACACCATATATTTT